These T cell receptor beta chains were read from a single sample in a study of blood T cell repertoires in COVID-19. Profiled with immunoSEQ multiplex PCR; TCRdb holds only in-frame clones, not every one. The repertoire holds about 36,000 clones, roughly 78% seen once, with about 30% in the top ten. Sequenced: peripheral blood. The receptors stem from a man aged 60 to 69 with acute or convalescent COVID-19. Each CDR3 is given without its conserved first and last residue. Each record gives: J gene, V gene, CDR3 protein.

TRBJ1-4	TRBV7-6	ASSFHGQGAGSEKLF
TRBJ2-3	TRBV2	ASSELTSGKTDTQY
TRBJ2-2	TRBV6-5	ASRLRSTGELF
TRBJ2-7	TRBV28	ASRLSSGRQNEQY
TRBJ1-1	TRBV12-3/TRBV12-4	ASSLSGNTEAF
TRBJ1-1	TRBV25-1	ASSDTRRPTEAF
TRBJ2-2	TRBV6-2/TRBV6-3	ASSRPDYANTGELF
TRBJ2-1	TRBV11-2	ASSFRDRGYNEQF
TRBJ2-5	TRBV6-1	ASSDLAGGGETQY
TRBJ1-2	TRBV28	ASGTLNYGYT
TRBJ2-1	TRBV5-4	ASSLETRVDYNEQF
TRBJ1-4	TRBV5-1	ASSSQGTREKLF
TRBJ2-4	TRBV19	ASSMDGGSSGNIQY
TRBJ1-1	TRBV10-3	AISSEGAGDTEAF
TRBJ2-1	TRBV5-6	ASSSPGGGKYNYEQF
TRBJ1-1	TRBV27	ASSRQGPNTEAF
TRBJ1-5	TRBV24-1	ATSGPGYSNQPQH
TRBJ1-1	TRBV21-1	ASPGRNTEAF
TRBJ2-3	TRBV19	ASSLGTSGRMLH
TRBJ1-4	TRBV28	ASSSQGVREKLF
TRBJ2-7	TRBV5-1	ASSSDSPYEQY
TRBJ2-3	TRBV25-1	ASSELDSGSDTQY
TRBJ2-5	TRBV24-1	ATSESGTGGQETQY
TRBJ2-5	TRBV4-3	ASSQDRVAGETQY
TRBJ1-6	TRBV27	ASSLWYRGGTYNSPLH
TRBJ2-1	TRBV5-8	ASKTHRSYNEQF
TRBJ1-1	TRBV6-5	ASSSIDRPSEAF
TRBJ2-3	TRBV5-6	ASSSNGKGTDTQY
TRBJ2-5	TRBV7-9	ASSSQGRETQY
TRBJ2-1	TRBV4-1	ASSQLGLAYNEQF
TRBJ2-7	TRBV25-1	ASSAPGQGYEQY
TRBJ2-5	TRBV29-1	SVEGQVAETQY
TRBJ2-1	TRBV7-8	ASSLAATRKYNEQF
TRBJ1-2	TRBV5-6	ASSRRDRGLGYT
TRBJ2-6	TRBV21-1	ASPVRDNSGANVLT
TRBJ2-1	TRBV11-2	ASSGRTRNEQF
TRBJ1-2	TRBV5-1	ASSLAGGREIRYT
TRBJ2-2	TRBV18	ASSPDLAGGTTGELF
TRBJ2-2	TRBV12-5	ASGLAGGTGELF
TRBJ1-6	TRBV3-1/TRBV3-2	ASSQGQFSPLH
TRBJ1-1	TRBV7-9	ASSLTGEEAF
TRBJ1-5	TRBV11-3	ASSPGRGINQPQH
TRBJ2-7	TRBV11-3	ASSLVSRLYEQY
TRBJ1-2	TRBV24-1	ATSSTGTSGYT
TRBJ1-4	TRBV19	ASSIGAGAEKLF
TRBJ2-7	TRBV5-1	ASSLMGHTYEQY
TRBJ1-4	TRBV11-2	ASSLAPIGDTGEKLF
TRBJ1-1	TRBV30	ASRTGIVTEAF
TRBJ2-1	TRBV7-9	ASTGHSYNEQF
TRBJ2-1	TRBV9	ASSVGGVEQF
TRBJ2-2	TRBV7-2	ASSPNRGTGELF
TRBJ1-1	TRBV30	AWSQGLTNTEAF
TRBJ1-2	TRBV7-2	ASSSRQGRSGYT
TRBJ2-7	TRBV28	ASSSTRSQY
TRBJ2-4	TRBV16	ASSPRQGYIQY
TRBJ2-3	TRBV7-2	ASSLQTAGGTDTQY
TRBJ2-7	TRBV6-5	ASRLFTSPGGEQY